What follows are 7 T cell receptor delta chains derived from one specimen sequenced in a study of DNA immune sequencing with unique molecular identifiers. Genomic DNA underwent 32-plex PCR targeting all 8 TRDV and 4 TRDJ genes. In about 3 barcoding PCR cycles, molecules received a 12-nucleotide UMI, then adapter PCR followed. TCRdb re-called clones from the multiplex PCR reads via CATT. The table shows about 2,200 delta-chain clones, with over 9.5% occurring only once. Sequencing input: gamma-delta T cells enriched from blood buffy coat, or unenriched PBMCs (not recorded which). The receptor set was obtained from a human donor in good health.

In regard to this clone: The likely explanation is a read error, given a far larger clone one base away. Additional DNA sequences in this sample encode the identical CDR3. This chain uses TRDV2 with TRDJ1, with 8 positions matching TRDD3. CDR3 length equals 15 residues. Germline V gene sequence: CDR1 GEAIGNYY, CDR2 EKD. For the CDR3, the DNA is TGCGCCTGTGACATTCTGGGGGACCGAACCGATAAACTCATCTTT. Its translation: CACDILGDRTDKLIF.

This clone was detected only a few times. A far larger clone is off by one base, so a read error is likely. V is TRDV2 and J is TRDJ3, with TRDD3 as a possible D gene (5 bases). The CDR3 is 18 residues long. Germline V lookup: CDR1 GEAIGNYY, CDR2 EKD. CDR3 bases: TGTGCCTGTAACACGGCGGGGACGAGCTCCTGGGACACCCGACAGATGTTTTTC. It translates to CACNTAGTSSWDTRQMFF.

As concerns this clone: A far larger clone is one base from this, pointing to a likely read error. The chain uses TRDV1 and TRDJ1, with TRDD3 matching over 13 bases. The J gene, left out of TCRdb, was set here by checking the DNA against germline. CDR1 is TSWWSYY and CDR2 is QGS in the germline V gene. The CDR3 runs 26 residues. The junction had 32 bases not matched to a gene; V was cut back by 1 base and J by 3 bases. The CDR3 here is CALGEPPPTDSALGDTPQTAADKLIF. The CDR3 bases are TGTGCTCTTGGGGAACCCCCTCCTACGGATTCAGCACTGGGGGATACGCCCCAGACGGCCGCCGATAAACTCATCTTT.

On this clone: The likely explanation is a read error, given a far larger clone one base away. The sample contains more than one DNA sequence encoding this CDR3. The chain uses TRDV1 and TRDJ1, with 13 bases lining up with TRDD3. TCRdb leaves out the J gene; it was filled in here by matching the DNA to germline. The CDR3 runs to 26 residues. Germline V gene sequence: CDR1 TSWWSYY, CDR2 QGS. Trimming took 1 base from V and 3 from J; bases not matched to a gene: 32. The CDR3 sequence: CALGEPPPTDSVLGDTPQTAADKLIF. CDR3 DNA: TGTGCTCTTGGGGAACCCCCTCCTACGGATTCGGTACTGGGGGATACGCCCCAGACGGCCGCCGATAAACTCATCTTT.

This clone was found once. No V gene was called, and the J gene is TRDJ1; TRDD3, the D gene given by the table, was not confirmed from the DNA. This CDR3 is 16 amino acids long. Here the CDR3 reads CALGAFLILSTDKLIF. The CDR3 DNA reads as TGTGCTCTTGGGGCCTTTCTGATTCTGAGCACCGATAAACTCATCTTT.

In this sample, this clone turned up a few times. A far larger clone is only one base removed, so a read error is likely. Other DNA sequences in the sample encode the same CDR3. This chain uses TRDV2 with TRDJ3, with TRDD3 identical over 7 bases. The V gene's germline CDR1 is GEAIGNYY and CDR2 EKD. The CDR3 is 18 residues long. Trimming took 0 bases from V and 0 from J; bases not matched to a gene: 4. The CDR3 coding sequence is TGTGCCTGTGACACCCTACTGGGGAGCTCCTGGGACACCCGACAGATGTTTTTC. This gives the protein CACDTLLGSSWDTRQMFF.

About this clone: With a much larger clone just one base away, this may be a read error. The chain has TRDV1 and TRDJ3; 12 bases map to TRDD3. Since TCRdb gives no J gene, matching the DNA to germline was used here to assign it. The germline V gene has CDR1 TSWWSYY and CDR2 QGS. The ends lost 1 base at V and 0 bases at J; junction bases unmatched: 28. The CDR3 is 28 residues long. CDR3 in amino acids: CALGERSFLRGLGDTRITLSWDTRQMFF. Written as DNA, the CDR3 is TGTGCTCTTGGGGAACGCTCCTTCCTACGGGGCCTGGGGGATACGCGTATCACCCTCTCCTGGGACACCCGACAGATGTTTTTC.